This T cell receptor beta chain is from a study of CD4 T cells in relation to SARS-CoV-2 and coronaviruses. About the research overall: ViraFEST: approximately eleven-day antigen culture of PBMCs, then TCR beta CDR3 sequencing. The negative reference was HIV-1 Nef peptide pool or peptide-free culture. Study findings and constraints: No donor gave both pre-pandemic and post-infection samples. The cross-reactivity analysis covered only spike protein, not other viral proteins.

Before the COVID-19 pandemic, during about 2011-2019, CD4+ T cells were taken from unexposed donors. Isolation of CD4+ T cells took place after about 9 days in culture. To note about this clone: Its antigen is not known.

TCRdb keeps only in-frame clones here, not all; method: immunoSEQ multiplex PCR. The sample lists more than 25,000 clones; about two thirds were seen once. This CDR3 region has 14 residues. Trimming took 3 bases from V and 8 from J, leaving 11 bases between them. Per the germline V gene, CDR1 is LNHDA and CDR2 is SQIVND (reference sequence). The material sequenced was CD4+ T cells from PBMCs, cultured in vitro. This TCR was sampled from a human donor in good health. This chain joins TRBV19 and TRBJ1-6; D remains unclear. The CDR3 bases are TGTGCCAGTAGTATTATTCAGACTGATTCACCCCTCCACTTT. This gives the protein CASSIIQTDSPLHF.